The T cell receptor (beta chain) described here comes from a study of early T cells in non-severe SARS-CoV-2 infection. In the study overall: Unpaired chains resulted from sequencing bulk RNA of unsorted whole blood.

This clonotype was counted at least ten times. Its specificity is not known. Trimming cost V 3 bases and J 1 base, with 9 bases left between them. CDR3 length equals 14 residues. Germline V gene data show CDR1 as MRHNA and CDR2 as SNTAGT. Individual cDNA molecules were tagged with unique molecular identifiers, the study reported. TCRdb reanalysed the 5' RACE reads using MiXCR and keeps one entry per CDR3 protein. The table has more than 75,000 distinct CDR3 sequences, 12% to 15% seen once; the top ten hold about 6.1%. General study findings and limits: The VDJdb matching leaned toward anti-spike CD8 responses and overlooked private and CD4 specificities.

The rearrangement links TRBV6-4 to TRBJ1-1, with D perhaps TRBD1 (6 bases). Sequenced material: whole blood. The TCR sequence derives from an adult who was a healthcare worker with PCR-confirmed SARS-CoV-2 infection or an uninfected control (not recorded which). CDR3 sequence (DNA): TGTGCCAGCAGTGAAGAGGGGGGGAACACTGAAGCTTTCTTT. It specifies CASSEEGGNTEAFF.